This T cell receptor beta chain was sequenced in a study of shared clonotypes between healthy human individuals. This clone was counted at least ten times. Sequencing used immunoSEQ multiplex PCR; TCRdb keeps in-frame clones, though not all of them. Seen here are over 150,000 clones, approximately 62% observed once, and the top ten hold 10%. The CDR3 has 15 amino acids. Germline CDR1 is LNHDA and CDR2 is SQIVND (reference sequence). Trimming removed 8 bases at V and 0 bases at J, with 14 bases between. What was sequenced was memory CD4+ T cells sorted from blood. As for subset: CD45RA-negative fraction. The TCR comes from a man aged 25-45 years in good health. The rearrangement joins TRBV19 to TRBJ1-3; D uncertain. CDR3: CASGVAGISGNTIYF. The CDR3 DNA reads as TGTGCCAGTGGAGTTGCGGGGATCTCTGGAAACACCATATATTTT. Supplemented by reference TRBV19 and TRBJ1-3, the full variable domain reads DGGITQSPKYLFRKEGQNVTLSCEQNLNHDAMYWYRQDPGQGLRLIYYSQIVNDFQKGDIAEGYSVSREKKESFPLTVTSAQKNPTAFYLCASGVAGISGNTIYFGEGSWLTVV.